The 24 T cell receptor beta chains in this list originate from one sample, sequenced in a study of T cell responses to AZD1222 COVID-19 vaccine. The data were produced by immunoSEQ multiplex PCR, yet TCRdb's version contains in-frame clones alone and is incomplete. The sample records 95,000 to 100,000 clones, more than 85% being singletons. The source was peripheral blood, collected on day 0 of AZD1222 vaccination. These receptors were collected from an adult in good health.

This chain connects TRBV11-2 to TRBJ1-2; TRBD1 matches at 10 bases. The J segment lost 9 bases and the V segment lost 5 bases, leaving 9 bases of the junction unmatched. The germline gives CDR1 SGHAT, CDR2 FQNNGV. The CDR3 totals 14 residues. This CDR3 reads CASSPQGQGRSYTF. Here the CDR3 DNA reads TGTGCCAGCAGCCCCCAGGGACAGGGGAGGAGCTACACCTTC.

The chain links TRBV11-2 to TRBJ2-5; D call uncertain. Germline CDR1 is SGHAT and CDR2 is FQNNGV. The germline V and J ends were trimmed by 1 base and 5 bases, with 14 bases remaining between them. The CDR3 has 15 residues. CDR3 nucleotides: TGTGCCAGCAGCTTAGTGGGTGGGGATTTGGAGACCCAGTACTTC. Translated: CASSLVGGDLETQYF.

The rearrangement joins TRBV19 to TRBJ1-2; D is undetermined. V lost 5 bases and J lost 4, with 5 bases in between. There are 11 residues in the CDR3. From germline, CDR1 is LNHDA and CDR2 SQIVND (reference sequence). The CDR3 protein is CASSGVYGYTF. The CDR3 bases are TGTGCCAGTAGTGGGGTCTATGGCTACACCTTC.

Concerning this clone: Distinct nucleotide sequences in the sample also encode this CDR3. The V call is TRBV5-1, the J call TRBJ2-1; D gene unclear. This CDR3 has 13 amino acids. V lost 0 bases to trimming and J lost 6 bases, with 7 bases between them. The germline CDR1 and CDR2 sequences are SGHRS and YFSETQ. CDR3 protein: CASSLGLPNEQFF. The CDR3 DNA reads TGCGCCAGCAGCTTGGGACTGCCCAATGAGCAGTTCTTC. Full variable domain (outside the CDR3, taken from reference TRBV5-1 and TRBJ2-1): KAGVTQTPRYLIKTRGQQVTLSCSPISGHRSVSWYQQTPGQGLQFLFEYFSETQRNKGNFPGRFSGRQFSNSRSEMNVSTLELGDSALYLCASSLGLPNEQFFGPGTRLTVL.

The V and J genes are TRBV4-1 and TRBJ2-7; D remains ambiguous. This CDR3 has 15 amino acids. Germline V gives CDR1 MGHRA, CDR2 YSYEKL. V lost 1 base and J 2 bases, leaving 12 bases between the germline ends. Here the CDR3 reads CASSQVWRAPYEQYF. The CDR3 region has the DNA TGCGCCAGCAGCCAAGTATGGCGCGCCCCCTACGAGCAGTACTTC.

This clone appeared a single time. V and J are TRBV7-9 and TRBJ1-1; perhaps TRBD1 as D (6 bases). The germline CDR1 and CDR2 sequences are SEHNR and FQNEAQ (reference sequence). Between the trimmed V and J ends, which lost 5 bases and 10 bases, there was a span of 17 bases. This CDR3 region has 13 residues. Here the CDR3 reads CASSPGGPGGAFF. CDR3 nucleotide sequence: TGTGCCAGCAGCCCCGGGGGCCCGGGAGGAGCTTTCTTT.

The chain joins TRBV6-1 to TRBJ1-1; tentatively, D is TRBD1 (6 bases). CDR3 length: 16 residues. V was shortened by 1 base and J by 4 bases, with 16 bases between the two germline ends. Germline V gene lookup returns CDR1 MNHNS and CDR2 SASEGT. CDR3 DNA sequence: TGTGCCAGCAGTGAAGGGGAACAGGGATTGGGCACTGAAGCTTTCTTT. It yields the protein CASSEGEQGLGTEAFF.

CDR3 DNA: TGTGCCAGCAGTGAACTCTCCGATTACTACGAGCAGTACTTC. As protein: CASSELSDYYEQYF. The V gene is TRBV2, the J gene TRBJ2-7; D gene uncertain. Germline CDR1 SNHLY, CDR2 FYNNEI. The CDR3 consists of 14 residues. The V end lost 2 bases, the J end lost 3 bases, and 11 bases lay between the germline ends.

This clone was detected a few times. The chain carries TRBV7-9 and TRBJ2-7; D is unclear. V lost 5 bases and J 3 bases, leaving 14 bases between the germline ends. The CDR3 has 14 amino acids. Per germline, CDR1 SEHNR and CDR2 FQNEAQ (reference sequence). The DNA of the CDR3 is TGTGCCAGCAGCAACCGGGCCCCTAACTACGAGCAGTACTTC. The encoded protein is CASSNRAPNYEQYF.

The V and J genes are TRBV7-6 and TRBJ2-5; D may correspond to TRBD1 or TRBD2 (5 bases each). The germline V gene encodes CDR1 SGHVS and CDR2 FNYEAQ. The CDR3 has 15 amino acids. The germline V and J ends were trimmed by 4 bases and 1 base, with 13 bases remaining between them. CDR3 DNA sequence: TGTGCCAGCAGCTACGCCGGGACGCTCCAAGAGACCCAGTACTTC. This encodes CASSYAGTLQETQYF.

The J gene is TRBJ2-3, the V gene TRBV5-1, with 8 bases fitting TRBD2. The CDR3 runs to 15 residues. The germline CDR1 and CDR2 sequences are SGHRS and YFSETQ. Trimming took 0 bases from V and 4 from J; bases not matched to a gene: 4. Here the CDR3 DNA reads TGCGCCAGCAGCTTGGCGGGAGGGCCATCAGATACGCAGTATTTT. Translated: CASSLAGGPSDTQYF.

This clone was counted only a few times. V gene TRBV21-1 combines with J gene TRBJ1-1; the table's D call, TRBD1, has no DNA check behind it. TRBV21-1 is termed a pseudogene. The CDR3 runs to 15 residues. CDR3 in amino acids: CASSPYRGENTEAFF. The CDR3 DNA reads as TGTGCCAGCAGCCCATACAGGGGCGAGAACACTGAAGCTTTCTTT.

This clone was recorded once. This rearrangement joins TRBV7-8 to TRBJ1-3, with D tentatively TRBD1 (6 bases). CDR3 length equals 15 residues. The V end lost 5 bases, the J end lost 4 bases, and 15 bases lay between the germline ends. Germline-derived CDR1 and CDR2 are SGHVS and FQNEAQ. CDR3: CASSPRAGHGNTIYF. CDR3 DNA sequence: TGTGCCAGCAGCCCTCGTGCGGGACACGGAAACACCATATATTTT.

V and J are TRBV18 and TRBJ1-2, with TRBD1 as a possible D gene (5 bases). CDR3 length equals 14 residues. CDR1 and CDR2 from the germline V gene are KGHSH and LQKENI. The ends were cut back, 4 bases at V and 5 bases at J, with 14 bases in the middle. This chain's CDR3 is CASSLSGTVYGYTF. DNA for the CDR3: TGTGCCAGCTCACTATCCGGGACCGTATATGGCTACACCTTC.

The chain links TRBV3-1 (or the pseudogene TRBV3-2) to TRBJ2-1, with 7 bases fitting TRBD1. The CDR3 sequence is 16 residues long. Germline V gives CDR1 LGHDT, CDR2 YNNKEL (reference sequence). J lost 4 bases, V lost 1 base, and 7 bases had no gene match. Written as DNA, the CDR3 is TGTGCCAGCAGCCAAGTGACAGGGACCAGATACAATGAGCAGTTCTTC. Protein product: CASSQVTGTRYNEQFF.

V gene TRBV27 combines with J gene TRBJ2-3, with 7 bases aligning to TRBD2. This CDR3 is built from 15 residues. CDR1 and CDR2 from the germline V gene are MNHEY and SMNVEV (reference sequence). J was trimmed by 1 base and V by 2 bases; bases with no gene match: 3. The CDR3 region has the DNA TGTGCCAGCAGTTTAGTCACTAGCGGCACAGATACGCAGTATTTT. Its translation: CASSLVTSGTDTQYF.

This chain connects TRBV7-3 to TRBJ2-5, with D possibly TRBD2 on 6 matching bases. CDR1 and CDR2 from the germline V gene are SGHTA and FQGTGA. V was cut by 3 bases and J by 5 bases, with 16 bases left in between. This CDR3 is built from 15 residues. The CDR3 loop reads CASSLGRQLSETQYF. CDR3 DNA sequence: TGTGCCAGCAGCTTGGGGAGGCAGCTCAGCGAGACCCAGTACTTC.

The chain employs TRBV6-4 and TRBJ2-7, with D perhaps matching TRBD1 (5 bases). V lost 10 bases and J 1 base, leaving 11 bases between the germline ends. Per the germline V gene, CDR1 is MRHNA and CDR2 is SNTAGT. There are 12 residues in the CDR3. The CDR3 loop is CAKSTDSYEQYF. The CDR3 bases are TGTGCCAAGTCGACAGATTCCTACGAGCAGTACTTC.

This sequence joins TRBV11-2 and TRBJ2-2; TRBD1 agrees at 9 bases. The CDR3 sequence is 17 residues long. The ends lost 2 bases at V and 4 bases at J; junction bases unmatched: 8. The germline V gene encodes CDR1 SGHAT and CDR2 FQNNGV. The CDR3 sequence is CASSLLDGQGSTGELFF. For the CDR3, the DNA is TGTGCCAGCAGCTTACTTGACGGACAGGGGAGCACCGGGGAGCTGTTTTTT.

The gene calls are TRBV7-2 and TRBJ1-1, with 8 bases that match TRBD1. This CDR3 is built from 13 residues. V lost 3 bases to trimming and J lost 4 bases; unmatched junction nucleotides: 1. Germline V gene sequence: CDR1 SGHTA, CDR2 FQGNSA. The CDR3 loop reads CASSFTGGTEAFF. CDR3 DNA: TGTGCCAGCAGCTTCACAGGGGGCACTGAAGCTTTCTTT.

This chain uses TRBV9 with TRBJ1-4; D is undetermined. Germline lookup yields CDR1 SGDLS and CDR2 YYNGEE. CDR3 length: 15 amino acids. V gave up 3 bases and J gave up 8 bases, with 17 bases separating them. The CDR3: CASSASGNGNEKLFF. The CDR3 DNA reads TGTGCCAGCAGCGCTTCGGGAAATGGCAACGAAAAACTGTTTTTT.

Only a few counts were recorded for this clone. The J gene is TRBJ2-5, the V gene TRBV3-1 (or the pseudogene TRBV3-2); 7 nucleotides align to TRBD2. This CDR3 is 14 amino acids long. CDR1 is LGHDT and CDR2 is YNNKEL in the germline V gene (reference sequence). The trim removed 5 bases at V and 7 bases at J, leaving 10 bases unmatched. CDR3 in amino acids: CASSLGLADGTQYF. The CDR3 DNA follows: TGTGCCAGCAGCTTAGGTCTAGCGGATGGGACCCAGTACTTC.

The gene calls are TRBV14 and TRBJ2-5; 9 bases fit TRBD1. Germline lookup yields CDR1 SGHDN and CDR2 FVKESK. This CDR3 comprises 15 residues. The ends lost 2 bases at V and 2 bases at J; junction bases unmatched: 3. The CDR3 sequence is CASSQNRGRQETQYF. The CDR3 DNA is TGTGCCAGCAGCCAAAACAGGGGGCGACAAGAGACCCAGTACTTC.

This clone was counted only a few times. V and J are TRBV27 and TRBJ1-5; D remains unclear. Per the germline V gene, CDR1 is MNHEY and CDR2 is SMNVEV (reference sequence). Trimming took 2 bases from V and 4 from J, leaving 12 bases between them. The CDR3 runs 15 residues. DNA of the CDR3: TGTGCCAGCAGTTTAACGAGTCCCGGAAATCAGCCCCAGCATTTT. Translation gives CASSLTSPGNQPQHF.